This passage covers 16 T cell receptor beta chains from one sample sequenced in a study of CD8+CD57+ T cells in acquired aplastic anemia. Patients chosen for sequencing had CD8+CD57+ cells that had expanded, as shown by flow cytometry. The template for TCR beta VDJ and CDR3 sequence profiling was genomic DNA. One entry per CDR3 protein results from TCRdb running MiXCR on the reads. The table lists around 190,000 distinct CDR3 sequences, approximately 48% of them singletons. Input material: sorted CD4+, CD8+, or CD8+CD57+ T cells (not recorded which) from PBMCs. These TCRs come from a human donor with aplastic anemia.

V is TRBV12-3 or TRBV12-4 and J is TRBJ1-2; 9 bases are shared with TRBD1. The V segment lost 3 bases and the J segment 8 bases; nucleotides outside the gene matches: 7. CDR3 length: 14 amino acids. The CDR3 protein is CASSFTGGATGYTF. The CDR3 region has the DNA TGTGCCAGCAGTTTTACAGGGGGCGCGACAGGCTACACCTTC.

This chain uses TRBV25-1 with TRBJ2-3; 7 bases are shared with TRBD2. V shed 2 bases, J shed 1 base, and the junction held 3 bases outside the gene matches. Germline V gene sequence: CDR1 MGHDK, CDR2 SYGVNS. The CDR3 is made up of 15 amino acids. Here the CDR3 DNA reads TGTGCCAGCAGTGAAAGTCGGGAGGGCACAGATACGCAGTATTTT. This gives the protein CASSESREGTDTQYF.

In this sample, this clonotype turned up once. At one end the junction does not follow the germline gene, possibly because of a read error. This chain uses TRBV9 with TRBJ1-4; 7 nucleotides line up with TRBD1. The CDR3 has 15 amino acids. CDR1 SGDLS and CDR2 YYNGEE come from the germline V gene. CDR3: CASSVQGGTNGKLFF. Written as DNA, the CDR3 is TGTGCCAGCAGCGTTCAGGGGGGGACTAATGGAAAACTGTTTTTT.

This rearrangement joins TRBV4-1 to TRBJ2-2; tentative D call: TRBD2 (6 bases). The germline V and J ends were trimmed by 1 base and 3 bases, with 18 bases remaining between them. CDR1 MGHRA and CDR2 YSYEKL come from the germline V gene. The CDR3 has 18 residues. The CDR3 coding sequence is TGCGCCAGCAGCCAAGGACCGGGTGGCGGGGCTTACACCGGGGAGCTGTTTTTT. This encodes CASSQGPGGGAYTGELFF.

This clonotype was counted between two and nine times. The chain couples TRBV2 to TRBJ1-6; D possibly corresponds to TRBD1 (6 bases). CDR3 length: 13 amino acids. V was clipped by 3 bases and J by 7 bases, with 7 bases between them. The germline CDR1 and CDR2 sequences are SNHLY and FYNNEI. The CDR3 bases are TGTGCCAGCAGTGAGCAGGGGAATTCACCCCTCCACTTT. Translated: CASSEQGNSPLHF.

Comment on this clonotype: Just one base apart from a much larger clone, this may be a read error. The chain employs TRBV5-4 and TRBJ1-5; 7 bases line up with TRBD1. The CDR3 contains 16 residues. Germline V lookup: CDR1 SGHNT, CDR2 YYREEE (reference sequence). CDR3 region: CASSFGGTAFNQLQHF. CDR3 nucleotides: TGTGCCAGCAGCTTTGGCGGGACAGCGTTCAATCAGCTCCAGCATTTT.

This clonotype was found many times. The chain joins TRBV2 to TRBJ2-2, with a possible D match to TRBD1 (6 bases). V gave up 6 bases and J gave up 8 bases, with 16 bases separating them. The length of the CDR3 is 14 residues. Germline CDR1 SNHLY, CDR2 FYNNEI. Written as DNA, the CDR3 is TGTGCCAGCAGCGCACAGGGAATTGTAGGGGAGCTGTTTTTT. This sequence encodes CASSAQGIVGELFF.

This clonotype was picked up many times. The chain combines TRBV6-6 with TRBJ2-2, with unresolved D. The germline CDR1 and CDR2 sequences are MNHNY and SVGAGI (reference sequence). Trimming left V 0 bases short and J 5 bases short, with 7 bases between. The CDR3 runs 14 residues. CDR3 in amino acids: CASSYSAGTGELFF. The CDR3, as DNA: TGTGCCAGCAGTTACTCCGCCGGGACCGGGGAGCTGTTTTTT.

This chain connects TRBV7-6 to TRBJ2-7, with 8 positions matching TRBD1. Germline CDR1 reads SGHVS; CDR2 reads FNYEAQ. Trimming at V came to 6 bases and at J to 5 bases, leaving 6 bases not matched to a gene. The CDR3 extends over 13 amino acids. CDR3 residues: CASRPTGVDEQYF. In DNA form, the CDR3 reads TGTGCCAGCAGACCGACAGGGGTAGACGAGCAGTACTTC.

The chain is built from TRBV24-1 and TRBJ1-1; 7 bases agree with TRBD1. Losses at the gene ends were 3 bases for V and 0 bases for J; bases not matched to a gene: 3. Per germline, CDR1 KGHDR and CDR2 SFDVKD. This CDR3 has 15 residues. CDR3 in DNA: TGTGCCACCAGTGATCTTGACAGGGTGAACACTGAAGCTTTCTTT. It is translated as CATSDLDRVNTEAFF.

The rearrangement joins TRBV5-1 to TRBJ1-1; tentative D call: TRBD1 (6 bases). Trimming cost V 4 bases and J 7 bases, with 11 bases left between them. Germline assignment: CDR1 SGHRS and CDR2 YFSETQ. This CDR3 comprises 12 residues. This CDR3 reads CASSLDRLEAFF. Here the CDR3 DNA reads TGCGCCAGCAGCCTCGACAGGCTTGAAGCTTTCTTT.

In nucleotides, the CDR3 is TGCAGTGCGCCTAGACCCGGGGGAGACCACAATGAGCAGTTCTTC. Protein product: CSAPRPGGDHNEQFF. The V gene is TRBV20-1, the J gene TRBJ2-1; D possibly corresponds to TRBD2 (6 bases). The CDR3 spans 15 residues. Trimming left V 6 bases short and J 5 bases short, with 20 bases between. Germline V gene lookup returns CDR1 DFQATT and CDR2 SNEGSKA (reference sequence).

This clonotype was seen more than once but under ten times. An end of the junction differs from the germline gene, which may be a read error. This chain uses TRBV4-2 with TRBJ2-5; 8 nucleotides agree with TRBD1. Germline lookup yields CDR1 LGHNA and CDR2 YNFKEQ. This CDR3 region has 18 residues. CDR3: CASSQPSRQGTWGEIQYF. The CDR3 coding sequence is TGTGCCAGCAGCCAACCTAGCCGACAGGGGACATGGGGTGAGATCCAGTACTTC.

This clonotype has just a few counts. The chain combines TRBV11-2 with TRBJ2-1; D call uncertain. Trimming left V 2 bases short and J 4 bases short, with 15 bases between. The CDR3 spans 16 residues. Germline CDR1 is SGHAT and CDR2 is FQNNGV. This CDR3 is CASSLRFGFGYNEQFF. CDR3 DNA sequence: TGTGCCAGCAGCTTACGGTTCGGGTTTGGTTACAATGAGCAGTTCTTC.

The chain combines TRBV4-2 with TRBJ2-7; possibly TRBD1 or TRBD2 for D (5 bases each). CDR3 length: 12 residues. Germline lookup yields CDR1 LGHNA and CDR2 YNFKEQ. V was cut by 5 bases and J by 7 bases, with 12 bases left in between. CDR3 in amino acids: CASSGDLWEQYF. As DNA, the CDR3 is TGTGCCAGCAGCGGGGACCTCTGGGAGCAGTACTTC.

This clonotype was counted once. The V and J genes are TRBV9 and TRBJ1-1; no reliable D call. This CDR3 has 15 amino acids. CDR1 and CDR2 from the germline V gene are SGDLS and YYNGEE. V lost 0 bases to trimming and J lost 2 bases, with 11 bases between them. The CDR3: CASSVEVVTNTEAFF. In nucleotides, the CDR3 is TGTGCCAGCAGCGTAGAAGTGGTTACCAACACTGAAGCTTTCTTT.